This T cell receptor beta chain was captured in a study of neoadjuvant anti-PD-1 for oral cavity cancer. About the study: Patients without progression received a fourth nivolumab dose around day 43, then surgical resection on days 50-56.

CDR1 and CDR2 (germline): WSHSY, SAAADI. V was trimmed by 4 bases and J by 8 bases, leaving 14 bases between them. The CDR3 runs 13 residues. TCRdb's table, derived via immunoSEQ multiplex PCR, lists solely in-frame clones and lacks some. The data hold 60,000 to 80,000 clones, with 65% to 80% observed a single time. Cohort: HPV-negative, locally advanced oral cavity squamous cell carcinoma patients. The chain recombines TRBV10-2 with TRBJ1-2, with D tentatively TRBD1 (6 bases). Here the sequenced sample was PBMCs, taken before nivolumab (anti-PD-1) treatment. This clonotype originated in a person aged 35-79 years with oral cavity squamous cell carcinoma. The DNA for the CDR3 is TGCGCCAGCAGTGGGGGGCAGGGAAAGGGCTACACCTTC. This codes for CASSGGQGKGYTF.